Listed below are T cell receptor beta chains from one sample, sequenced in a study of early T cells in non-severe SARS-CoV-2 infection. MiXCR, applied by TCRdb to the 5' RACE reads, yields one record per CDR3 protein. The top ten clones hold about 9.7% of a sample with nearly 60,000 distinct CDR3 sequences, over 9.5% of them seen once. The sample taken for sequencing was whole blood. The source of these receptors is an adult who was a healthcare worker with PCR-confirmed SARS-CoV-2 infection or an uninfected control (not recorded which). The CDR3 runs from the conserved cysteine through the conserved F or W. Fields, in order: CDR3 DNA, CDR3 protein, D gene, clone size, J gene, V gene. A D gene is named only where the DNA matches it firmly. Expanded clones get a size class; other rows say once, few or many, or leave the size out.

DNA: TGCAGTGCTAGAGATTCTCAGCGGGTCTCCGGGGGAGAGCAGTACTTC
CDR3: CSARDSQRVSGGEQYF
D: -
size: many
J: TRBJ2-7
V: TRBV20-1

DNA: TGTGCCAGCAGCCAAGAGACAGGCTATTCCTACGAGCAGTACTTC
CDR3: CASSQETGYSYEQYF
D: -
size: many
J: TRBJ2-7
V: TRBV3-1

DNA: TGTGCCACCAGTGACACCAGGACTTTCAGCTCCTACAATGAGCAGTTCTTC
CDR3: CATSDTRTFSSYNEQFF
D: -
size: many
J: TRBJ2-1
V: TRBV24-1

DNA: TGCAGCGTTGACGGTTCTGCGGGGGTCTACAATGAGCAGTTCTTC
CDR3: CSVDGSAGVYNEQFF
D: TRBD2
size: few
J: TRBJ2-1
V: TRBV29-1

DNA: TGTGCCAGCAGCTCACTGGGCCCGAGACAAGAGACCCAGTACTTC
CDR3: CASSSLGPRQETQYF
D: -
size: medium-sized
J: TRBJ2-5
V: TRBV7-6

DNA: TGCAGTGCTAGTCCCGGGGACAGACTGAATTCACCCCTCCACTTT
CDR3: CSASPGDRLNSPLHF
D: TRBD1
size: -
J: TRBJ1-6
V: TRBV20-1

DNA: TGCAGCGTTGGGGCCAGGGGAAGCCACGAGCAGTACTTC
CDR3: CSVGARGSHEQYF
D: -
size: -
J: TRBJ2-7
V: TRBV29-1

DNA: TGTGCCTCGTACAGGGATAGCGACGAGCAGTACTTC
CDR3: CASYRDSDEQYF
D: -
size: -
J: TRBJ2-7
V: TRBV30

DNA: TGCGCCAGCAGTGAGTCGGCAGGGAGAGCGGCGGGAAACACCATATATTTT
CDR3: CASSESAGRAAGNTIYF
D: -
size: -
J: TRBJ1-3
V: TRBV10-2

DNA: TGTGCCACCAGTGATTCAGGGCTCGGCACCGGGGAGCTGTTTTTT
CDR3: CATSDSGLGTGELFF
D: -
size: few
J: TRBJ2-2
V: TRBV24-1

DNA: TGTGCCAGCCGGGTCACAGGTCAGGGGCAGCCCCAGCATTTT
CDR3: CASRVTGQGQPQHF
D: -
size: many
J: TRBJ1-5
V: TRBV6-1

DNA: TGCGCCAGCAGCCCGCTTCGGGGACAGGGGTCCGGGGAGCTGTTTTTT
CDR3: CASSPLRGQGSGELFF
D: TRBD1
size: few
J: TRBJ2-2
V: TRBV5-1

DNA: TGTGCCAGCAGCACCCGGGACTTTCCCTACGAGCAGTACTTC
CDR3: CASSTRDFPYEQYF
D: -
size: many
J: TRBJ2-7
V: TRBV5-6

DNA: TGCAGCGCCGAAGGAGACTACGAGCAGTACTTC
CDR3: CSAEGDYEQYF
D: -
size: -
J: TRBJ2-7
V: TRBV29-1

DNA: TGTGCCAGCAGGAGGGACGAAGCTGGCTACACCTTC
CDR3: CASRRDEAGYTF
D: -
size: many
J: TRBJ1-2
V: TRBV19

DNA: TGTGCCAGCTCACGGGACCGGGACAGACAAGGAAACACCATATATTTT
CDR3: CASSRDRDRQGNTIYF
D: TRBD1
size: many
J: TRBJ1-3
V: TRBV18

DNA: TGCGCCAGCAGCCATGAGGGCCGAGAGAGCACAGATACGCAGTATTTT
CDR3: CASSHEGRESTDTQYF
D: -
size: many
J: TRBJ2-3
V: TRBV4-1

DNA: TGCAGTGTACGACCTTCCTACGAGCAGTACTTC
CDR3: CSVRPSYEQYF
D: -
size: many
J: TRBJ2-7
V: TRBV20-1

DNA: TGTGCCAGCAGCTTAGCCCTGGCAGGATACGAGCAGTACTTC
CDR3: CASSLALAGYEQYF
D: -
size: many
J: TRBJ2-7
V: TRBV7-9

DNA: TGTGCCAGCAGCTTAGCGATAGGGAGCTCCTACAATGAGCAGTTCTTC
CDR3: CASSLAIGSSYNEQFF
D: -
size: many
J: TRBJ2-1
V: TRBV7-2

DNA: TGCGCCAGCAGTCATGGGACAGGGCCAAGATCACCCCTCCACTTT
CDR3: CASSHGTGPRSPLHF
D: TRBD1
size: many
J: TRBJ1-6
V: TRBV5-1

DNA: TGTGCCAGCTCACTGCAGGGGGGTGAGCAGTTCTTC
CDR3: CASSLQGGEQFF
D: -
size: -
J: TRBJ2-1
V: TRBV18

DNA: TGTGCCAGCAGGCCCCACCGTGGGGGAACAGATACGCAGTATTTT
CDR3: CASRPHRGGTDTQYF
D: -
size: -
J: TRBJ2-3
V: TRBV28

DNA: TGTGCCAGCAGCGCGGGAGGCCCGGGGTACAATGAGCAGTTCTTC
CDR3: CASSAGGPGYNEQFF
D: TRBD2
size: few
J: TRBJ2-1
V: TRBV6-4

DNA: TGCAGTGCTAGGACAGGTCTCAATTCACCCCTCCACTTT
CDR3: CSARTGLNSPLHF
D: -
size: many
J: TRBJ1-6
V: TRBV20-1

DNA: TGTGCCAGCAGGGGCTGGGACCTAAATGAAAAACTGTTTTTT
CDR3: CASRGWDLNEKLFF
D: -
size: -
J: TRBJ1-4
V: TRBV2

DNA: TGTGCCAGCAGTTTGTTGAGAGACTACAATGAGCAGTTCTTC
CDR3: CASSLLRDYNEQFF
D: -
size: few
J: TRBJ2-1
V: TRBV12-3/TRBV12-4

DNA: TGTGCCAGCAGCGTCGACTGGGGGAGTCAGCCCCAGCATTTT
CDR3: CASSVDWGSQPQHF
D: -
size: many
J: TRBJ1-5
V: TRBV9

DNA: TGTGCCAGCAGCCAAGGAAGGGGAAACAATGAGCAGTTCTTC
CDR3: CASSQGRGNNEQFF
D: -
size: -
J: TRBJ2-1
V: TRBV4-2

DNA: TGCAGTGCTAGACTAATGGGCAAGAGTGCAGATACGCAGTATTTT
CDR3: CSARLMGKSADTQYF
D: -
size: -
J: TRBJ2-3
V: TRBV20-1

DNA: TGTGCCAGCAGCGATGGGACAGGGGACTATGGCTACACCTTC
CDR3: CASSDGTGDYGYTF
D: TRBD1
size: -
J: TRBJ1-2
V: TRBV7-2

DNA: TGCAGTGCCGGGCCGCCCGGGACTAGCGGGACTAATGAGCAGTTCTTC
CDR3: CSAGPPGTSGTNEQFF
D: TRBD2
size: many
J: TRBJ2-1
V: TRBV20-1

DNA: TGTGCCAGCTCTCTCTGGGGGGAGAACACTGAAGCTTTCTTT
CDR3: CASSLWGENTEAFF
D: -
size: many
J: TRBJ1-1
V: TRBV18

DNA: TGCAGCGTTTGGGACACCTATGGCTACACCTTC
CDR3: CSVWDTYGYTF
D: -
size: few
J: TRBJ1-2
V: TRBV29-1

DNA: TGTGCCAGCAGAGGACAGGGGGCTTGGACCGGGGAGCTGTTTTTT
CDR3: CASRGQGAWTGELFF
D: TRBD1
size: many
J: TRBJ2-2
V: TRBV12-3/TRBV12-4

DNA: TGTGCCAGCAGCCCACTTCTTTTCCTAGCGGGGGGCGGGGATGAGCAGTTCTTC
CDR3: CASSPLLFLAGGGDEQFF
D: TRBD2
size: few
J: TRBJ2-1
V: TRBV7-8

DNA: TGTGCCAGCACCCCCGGTAGCATCAATTCACCCCTCCACTTT
CDR3: CASTPGSINSPLHF
D: -
size: -
J: TRBJ1-6
V: TRBV6-2/TRBV6-3

DNA: TGCAGTGCTAGAGATTGGCAGGGCGATGAGCAGTTCTTC
CDR3: CSARDWQGDEQFF
D: -
size: -
J: TRBJ2-1
V: TRBV20-1

DNA: TGTGCCAGCAGCGTAGAACCGGGGGAGAAGCCCCAGCATTTT
CDR3: CASSVEPGEKPQHF
D: -
size: many
J: TRBJ1-5
V: TRBV9

DNA: TGTGCCAGCAGCGGACTCAGTCGGGAGACCCAGTACTTC
CDR3: CASSGLSRETQYF
D: -
size: few
J: TRBJ2-5
V: TRBV9

DNA: TGCAGCGTTGAAACAGCGACTGACATTCAGTACTTC
CDR3: CSVETATDIQYF
D: -
size: -
J: TRBJ2-4
V: TRBV29-1

DNA: TGTGCCAGCAGTTGGACTAGCGGGGGGGCAGAGACCCAGTACTTC
CDR3: CASSWTSGGAETQYF
D: TRBD2
size: many
J: TRBJ2-5
V: TRBV6-2/TRBV6-3

DNA: TGTGCCAGCAGCTTAGACGGGACTGGCTACACCTTC
CDR3: CASSLDGTGYTF
D: -
size: few
J: TRBJ1-2
V: TRBV7-2

DNA: TGTGCCAGCAGCTTAATGGCGGGAAGCGGTGAGCAGTTCTTC
CDR3: CASSLMAGSGEQFF
D: -
size: -
J: TRBJ2-1
V: TRBV7-2

DNA: TGTGCCAGCAGTGACGGAGGACAGAGAAAAAACATTCAGTACTTC
CDR3: CASSDGGQRKNIQYF
D: -
size: -
J: TRBJ2-4
V: TRBV6-4

DNA: TGTGCCAGCAGCTTAGGGGGAGCCAAAAACATTCAGTACTTC
CDR3: CASSLGGAKNIQYF
D: -
size: -
J: TRBJ2-4
V: TRBV7-3

DNA: TGCGCCAGCGGACAGGGGTCCGGGGAGCTGTTTTTT
CDR3: CASGQGSGELFF
D: TRBD1
size: few
J: TRBJ2-2
V: TRBV23-1

DNA: TGTGCCAGCAGCGTAGTCTCAGGAACCTTTAACTATGGCTACACCTTC
CDR3: CASSVVSGTFNYGYTF
D: -
size: -
J: TRBJ1-2
V: TRBV9

DNA: TGTGCCAGCAGTGACCCTGGACAGGGGGGCACCGGGGAGCTGTTTTTT
CDR3: CASSDPGQGGTGELFF
D: TRBD1
size: many
J: TRBJ2-2
V: TRBV6-5

DNA: TGTGCCAGCAGCCCCCTAGACCCGAACGAGCAGTACTTC
CDR3: CASSPLDPNEQYF
D: -
size: many
J: TRBJ2-7
V: TRBV14

DNA: TGTGCCAGCAGCGCATTGACAGGGGAGATAGGCATTCAGTACTTC
CDR3: CASSALTGEIGIQYF
D: TRBD1
size: few
J: TRBJ2-4
V: TRBV9